The clone carrying this T cell receptor (beta chain) was counted a few times. Antigen specificity is unknown. Using a J-beta primer mix together with a sample-barcoded 5' primer, a second PCR was run for about 6 to 11 cycles. TCRdb used MiXCR to reprocess the 5' RACE reads, holding one entry per CDR3 protein. Of over a million distinct CDR3 sequences in the sample, under 30% were seen once. The data were obtained in a study of blood T cells in healthy people across ages. Study outcomes and limitations: TCR beta diversity correlated strongly with naive T cell percentage.

The CDR3 is 13 amino acids. V was clipped by 3 bases and J by 9 bases, with 14 bases between them. These data also formed part of another study, on T cells of mothers and their children.

The chain has TRBV12-3 or TRBV12-4 and TRBJ1-1; maybe TRBD1 (5 bases). This TCR derives from a girl between 2 and 10 years old in good health. Input material: blood. This CDR3 is CASSFGSRGQAFF. CDR3 in DNA: TGTGCCAGCAGTTTTGGGTCAAGGGGCCAAGCTTTCTTT.